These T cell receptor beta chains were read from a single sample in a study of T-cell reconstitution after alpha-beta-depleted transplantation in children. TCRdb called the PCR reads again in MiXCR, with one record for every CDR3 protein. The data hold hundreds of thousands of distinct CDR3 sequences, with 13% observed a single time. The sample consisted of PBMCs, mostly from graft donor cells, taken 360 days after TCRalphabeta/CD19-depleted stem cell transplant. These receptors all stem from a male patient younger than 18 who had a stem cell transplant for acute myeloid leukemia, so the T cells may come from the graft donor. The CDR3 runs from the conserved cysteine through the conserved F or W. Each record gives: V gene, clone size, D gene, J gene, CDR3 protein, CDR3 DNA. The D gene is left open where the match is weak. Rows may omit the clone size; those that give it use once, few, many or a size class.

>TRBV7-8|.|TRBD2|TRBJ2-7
CASSPGTSGRGHQYF
TGTGCCAGCAGCCCCGGGACTAGCGGGAGGGGGCATCAGTACTTC
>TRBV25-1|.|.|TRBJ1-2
CASERPGANYGYTF
TGTGCCAGCGAAAGACCAGGGGCTAACTATGGCTACACCTTC
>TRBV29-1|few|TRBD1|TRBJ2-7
CSVDRGAREQYF
TGCAGCGTAGACAGGGGGGCGCGCGAGCAGTACTTC
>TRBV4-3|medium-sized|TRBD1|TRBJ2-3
CASSPGDRGLDTQYF
TGCGCCAGCAGCCCAGGGGACAGGGGACTGGATACGCAGTATTTT
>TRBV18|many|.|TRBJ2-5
CASSPGTQETQYF
TGTGCCAGCAGTCCAGGCACACAAGAGACCCAGTACTTC
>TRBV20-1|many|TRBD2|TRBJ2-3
CSASSVAGGTDTQYF
TGCAGTGCGTCGTCGGTAGCGGGGGGAACAGATACGCAGTATTTT
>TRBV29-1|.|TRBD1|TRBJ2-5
CSLGQTHQETQYF
TGCAGCTTGGGACAGACGCACCAAGAGACCCAGTACTTC
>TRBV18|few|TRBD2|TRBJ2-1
CASSPNPGLGNNEQFF
TGTGCCAGCTCACCCAACCCGGGACTAGGGAACAATGAGCAGTTCTTC
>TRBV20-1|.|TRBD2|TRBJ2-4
CSARFSGTRAKNIQYF
TGCAGTGCTAGATTTAGCGGGACTAGAGCCAAAAACATTCAGTACTTC
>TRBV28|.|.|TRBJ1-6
CASSPPSMGEIYNSPLHF
TGTGCCAGCAGTCCCCCCTCTATGGGTGAAATCTATAATTCACCCCTCCACTTT
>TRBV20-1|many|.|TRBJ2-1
CSSHLRLTYNEQFF
TGCAGCTCGCACCTGCGACTAACCTACAATGAGCAGTTCTTC
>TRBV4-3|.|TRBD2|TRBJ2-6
CASSLSPTSGRTSGANVLTF
TGCGCCAGCAGCCTATCCCCCACTAGCGGGAGAACGTCCGGGGCCAACGTCCTGACTTTC
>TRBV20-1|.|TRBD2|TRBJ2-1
CSASASSGRVINEQFF
TGCAGTGCTAGTGCGTCTAGCGGGAGGGTAATCAATGAGCAGTTCTTC
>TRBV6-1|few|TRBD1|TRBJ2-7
CASNRQGGGYEQYF
TGTGCCAGCAACAGACAGGGTGGGGGATACGAGCAGTACTTC
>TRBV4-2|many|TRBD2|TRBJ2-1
CASSQDGSGRVTEQFF
TGTGCCAGCAGCCAAGATGGTAGCGGGAGGGTTACTGAGCAGTTCTTC
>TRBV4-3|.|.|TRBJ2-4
CASSQDPGRASPAKNIQYF
TGCGCCAGCAGCCAAGACCCGGGGCGCGCCTCCCCGGCCAAAAACATTCAGTACTTC
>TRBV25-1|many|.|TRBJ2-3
CASSDPVDWHTDTQYF
TGTGCCAGCAGTGATCCGGTAGACTGGCACACAGATACGCAGTATTTT
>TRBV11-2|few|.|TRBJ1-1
CASSSPTGRRGEAFF
TGTGCCAGCAGCTCTCCTACCGGACGGAGGGGGGAAGCTTTCTTT
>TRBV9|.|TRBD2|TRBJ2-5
CASSGRTSGNWETQYF
TGTGCCAGCAGCGGAAGGACTAGCGGGAATTGGGAGACCCAGTACTTC
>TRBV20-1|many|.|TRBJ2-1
CSARRRLPMGDEQFF
TGCAGTGCTAGACGGAGGTTACCAATGGGGGATGAGCAGTTCTTC
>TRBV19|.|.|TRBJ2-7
CANTVSYEQYF
TGTGCCAATACAGTTTCTTACGAGCAGTACTTC
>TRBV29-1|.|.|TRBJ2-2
CSATSPLGGELFF
TGCAGCGCGACTAGTCCGTTGGGCGGGGAGCTGTTTTTT
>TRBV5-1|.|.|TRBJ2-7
CASGSSGGVYEQYF
TGCGCCAGCGGAAGTAGCGGAGGGGTCTACGAGCAGTACTTC
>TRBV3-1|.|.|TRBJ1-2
CASSQAGFNYGYTF
TGTGCCAGCAGCCAAGCAGGCTTTAACTATGGCTACACCTTC
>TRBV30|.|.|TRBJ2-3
CAWRRDLSTDTQYF
TGTGCCTGGAGGCGAGACCTTAGCACAGATACGCAGTATTTT
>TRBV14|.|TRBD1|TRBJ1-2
CASSQDPLTGRSYGYTF
TGTGCCAGCAGCCAAGATCCCTTGACAGGGCGTAGCTATGGCTACACCTTC
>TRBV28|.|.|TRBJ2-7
CASSSLVRGGIYEQYF
TGTGCCAGCAGTTCCCTCGTGCGAGGGGGAATTTACGAGCAGTACTTC
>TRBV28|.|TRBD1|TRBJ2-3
CASRDRDRDTQYF
TGTGCCAGCAGGGACAGGGATAGAGATACGCAGTATTTT